The clone carrying this T cell receptor beta chain was seen ten or more times. What it binds is not known. Those with hyperthyroidism were 18 to 65 years old, newly diagnosed, and ill for under 2 months. Investigators excluded patients with uncontrolled infection, other autoimmune disease, pregnancy or lactation. The data were taken from a study of T cells in Graves' hyperthyroidism and ophthalmopathy. The CDR3 length is 15 residues. V lost 4 bases to trimming and J lost 7 bases; unmatched junction nucleotides: 9. Researchers took RNA transcripts and amplified the TCR beta CDR3 regions from them. The HTBI primer set drove a first-round RT-PCR of the TCR CDR3. MiXCR was run by TCRdb on the multiplex PCR reads, yielding one entry per CDR3 protein. The top ten clones hold roughly a tenth of a sample with hundreds of thousands of distinct CDR3 sequences, around 13% of them seen once. Broader study findings: Most thyroid clonotypes with frequency above 0.001 were detected in blood.

The gene calls are TRBV12-3 or TRBV12-4 and TRBJ1-5; 8 bases are a match to TRBD1. Sequencing was carried out using blood. The origin of this receptor is a woman between 18 and 29 years old with Graves' hyperthyroidism. The CDR3 is CASSSWTGSEQPQHF. In DNA form, the CDR3 reads TGTGCCAGCAGTTCCTGGACAGGGTCAGAACAGCCCCAGCATTTT.